The clone carrying this T cell receptor beta chain came up many times. What it binds is not known. This entry is derived from a study of spatial heterogeneity in lung cancer. TCRdb called the 5' RACE reads again in MiXCR, with one record for every CDR3 protein. The data show just under 9,500 distinct CDR3 sequences, with around 8.4% seen just once and roughly a quarter held by the top ten. Time point in this sample: sample taken at primary tumor resection. The cohort: about 79 early-stage, untreated non-small cell lung cancer patients. The length of the CDR3 is 12 residues. The V gene's germline CDR1 is SGHVS and CDR2 FQNEAQ. Trimming removed 4 bases at V and 7 bases at J, with 10 bases between. General observations from the study: Tumoral mutation counts were tracked by counts of expanded intratumoral alpha and beta TCRs. Ubiquitous expanded TCR counts tracked ubiquitous nonsynonymous mutations, and regional counts tracked regional ones.

The source is a male donor with early-stage non-small cell lung cancer. The chain carries TRBV7-8 and TRBJ1-1; no clear D. This sample comprised lung tumor tissue, obtained at surgery. The CDR3 region is CASSSWTFEAFF. The CDR3 bases are TGTGCCAGCAGCTCCTGGACCTTTGAAGCTTTCTTT.